This entry describes one TCR beta chain. The antigen is not known. For TCRbeta, the library was prepared with unique molecular identifiers. Each CDR3 protein is one row after TCRdb ran MiXCR on the PCR reads. The repertoire holds 300,000 to 400,000 distinct CDR3 sequences, with 16% as singletons. The sample comes from a study of T-cell reconstitution after alpha-beta-depleted transplantation in children. General observations from the study: Reported findings indicate that, about two months after transplant, alpha-beta T cells came from several hundred expanded clones, which were derived from non-depleted graft cells. At the one-year point after transplant, T-cell counts and TCRbeta diversity were found to come mostly from T cells that had been newly produced.

Germline V gene data show CDR1 as MNHEY and CDR2 as SMNVEV (reference sequence). CDR3 length: 15 residues. V trimming: 3 bases; J trimming: 7 bases; junction bases outside the gene matches: 4. The J gene is TRBJ2-1, the V gene TRBV27; TRBD2 aligns across 12 bases. The source material was PBMCs, mostly from graft donor cells, sampled 360 days after TCRalphabeta/CD19-depleted stem cell transplant. This receptor was taken from a male patient aged 2 to 9 who had a stem cell transplant for acute lymphoblastic leukemia, so the T cells may come from the graft donor. CDR3 sequence (DNA): TGTGCCAGCAGTTTCGGACTAGCGGGGATAAATGAGCAGTTCTTC. Translated: CASSFGLAGINEQFF.